Following are 15 T cell receptor beta chains from one sample sequenced in a study of regulatory T cells in long-lasting Graves disease. Construction of TCR beta libraries relied on iRepertoire HTBI primers and on Arm-PCR targeting CDR3 regions. In TCRdb, the multiplex PCR reads were re-called with MiXCR into one record per CDR3 protein. This table has 500,000 or so distinct CDR3 sequences, about 16% appearing once. Specified time point: newly diagnosed GD, antithyroid drugs for less than 3 months. The authors made the TCR library using RNA they extracted from PBMCs. These data were also reused for a study on T cells in Graves' hyperthyroidism and ophthalmopathy.

The sequenced sample was peripheral blood mononuclear cells (PBMCs), obtained at new diagnosis, from a patient treated with antithyroid drugs. These receptors were taken from a woman in her forties or fifties with Graves disease.

This clonotype was seen many times. The chain uses TRBV6-1 and TRBJ1-5; D is ambiguous. The V gene lost 2 bases and the J gene lost 1 base, with 12 bases spanning the gap. Germline CDR1 MNHNS, CDR2 SASEGT. CDR3 length: 16 amino acids. CDR3 residues: CASSELEAVSNQPQHF. Written as DNA, the CDR3 is TGTGCCAGCAGTGAATTGGAGGCCGTCAGCAATCAGCCCCAGCATTTT.

J is TRBJ1-5 and V is TRBV11-3, with D unresolved. The CDR3 sequence is 10 residues long. The ends were cut back, 9 bases at V and 7 bases at J, with 7 bases in the middle. Germline V lookup: CDR1 SGHNT, CDR2 YENEEA. The CDR3 is CASPSQPQHF. The CDR3 DNA sequence: TGTGCCAGTCCCTCCCAGCCCCAGCATTTT.

In its sample, this clonotype was seen many times. The chain combines TRBV28 with TRBJ1-3, with 7 bases lining up with TRBD1. V gave up 6 bases and J gave up 4 bases; unmatched junction bases: 9. Germline CDR1 is MDHEN and CDR2 is SYDVKM. The CDR3 contains 15 residues. CDR3 nucleotide sequence: TGTGCCAGCAGCACCCGACAGGGACGGGGAAACACCATATATTTT. It encodes CASSTRQGRGNTIYF.

This clonotype was found a few times. The chain has TRBV27 and TRBJ1-4; D gene unclear. Germline lookup yields CDR1 MNHEY and CDR2 SMNVEV (reference sequence). The CDR3 has 14 residues. With 0 bases removed from V and 11 bases from J, the gap between germline ends came to 13 bases. This CDR3 reads CASSLSQVGGKLFF. The CDR3, as DNA: TGTGCCAGCAGTTTATCTCAGGTCGGAGGGAAACTGTTTTTT.

This clonotype has at least ten counts. V and J are TRBV9 and TRBJ2-7; 8 positions match TRBD1. The CDR3 is 14 residues long. Trimming removed 4 bases from V and 3 bases from J; junction bases left unmatched: 6. CDR1 and CDR2 (germline): SGDLS, YYNGEE. This CDR3 is CASSPQGESYEQYF. The CDR3 bases are TGTGCCAGCAGCCCACAGGGGGAAAGCTACGAGCAGTACTTC. The full variable domain, its missing parts supplied by reference TRBV9 and TRBJ2-7, is DSGVTQTPKHLITATGQRVTLRCSPRSGDLSVYWYQQSLDQGLQFLIQYYNGEERAKGNILERFSAQQFPDLHSELNLSSLELGDSALYFCASSPQGESYEQYFGPGTRLTVT.

This clonotype was recorded many times. The junction shows a germline mismatch at one end, possibly a read error. The V call is TRBV7-7, the J call TRBJ2-7; D ambiguous. The CDR3 covers 13 residues. From germline, CDR1 is SSHAT and CDR2 FNYEAQ (reference sequence). This chain's CDR3 is CASSLGPMEEQYF. In DNA form, the CDR3 reads TGTGCTAGCAGCTTGGGCCCAATGGAGGAGCAGTACTTC.

The CDR3 sequence: CASSQTSTGTEQYF. DNA for the CDR3: TGTGCCAGCTCACAGACTAGTACAGGGACCGAGCAGTACTTC. V gene TRBV18 combines with J gene TRBJ2-7; the D call may be TRBD1 or TRBD2 (6 bases each). The CDR3 runs 14 residues. V gave up 4 bases and J gave up 6 bases, with 16 bases separating them. Looked up from germline, CDR1 is KGHSH and CDR2 is LQKENI.

V and J are TRBV2 and TRBJ2-2, with unresolved D. The CDR3 runs 15 residues. The germline gives CDR1 SNHLY, CDR2 FYNNEI. The germline V and J ends were trimmed by 4 bases and 0 bases, with 9 bases remaining between them. CDR3 in amino acids: CASSGVFTNTGELFF. The CDR3 bases are TGTGCCAGCAGTGGGGTGTTCACGAACACCGGGGAGCTGTTTTTT.

The chain uses TRBV20-1 and TRBJ2-5; 7 bases fit TRBD2. Germline V CDR1 and CDR2: DFQATT, SNEGSKA (reference sequence). The CDR3 contains 13 residues. The V and J ends lost 3 bases and 3 bases, in that order; junction bases with no gene match: 4. The CDR3 sequence is CSASAGAEETQYF. CDR3 bases: TGCAGTGCTAGTGCGGGAGCAGAAGAGACCCAGTACTTC.

This sequence joins TRBV6-1 and TRBJ2-1, with D maybe TRBD2 (7 bases). The germline V gene has CDR1 MNHNS and CDR2 SASEGT. Deletions cut 5 bases from V and 3 bases from J, with 20 bases between. The CDR3 extends over 17 amino acids. CDR3 region: CASSPLRGLGIYNEQFF. The CDR3 region has the DNA TGTGCCAGCAGTCCCTTGCGGGGGCTGGGGATCTACAATGAGCAGTTCTTC.

A few counts support this clonotype. The gene calls are TRBV10-2 and TRBJ1-1; 8 nucleotides align to TRBD1. The trim removed 7 bases at V and 10 bases at J, leaving 11 bases unmatched. The CDR3 contains 13 residues. Germline loops: CDR1 WSHSY, CDR2 SAAADI. In DNA, the CDR3 is TGCGCCAGCACCCGGACAGGGAGTTTTGTAGCTTTCTTT. It encodes CASTRTGSFVAFF.

Comment on this clonotype: A much larger clone differs from this one at a single base, so this may be a read error. The CDR3 DNA sequence: TGTGCCAGCAGTTTGGGTGGATCAGACAAAAACATTCAGTACTTC. This sequence encodes CASSLGGSDKNIQYF. The chain employs TRBV28 and TRBJ2-5; D unclear. The end of the DNA fits TRBJ2-4 better, so the J call may be wrong. Germline CDR1 MDHEN, CDR2 SYDVKM. The CDR3 length is 15 residues.

The J gene is TRBJ2-2, the V gene TRBV11-2, with 11 bases fitting TRBD1. The V gene's germline CDR1 is SGHAT and CDR2 FQNNGV. The CDR3 runs to 16 residues. V gave up 4 bases and J gave up 6 bases; unmatched junction bases: 7. Written as DNA, the CDR3 is TGTGCCAGCAGCTCGGAGGACAGGGGGCTTCCCGGGGAGCTGTTTTTT. Protein sequence: CASSSEDRGLPGELFF.

This chain links TRBV5-6 with TRBJ2-3; weak D call: TRBD1 (6 bases). The ends were cut back, 4 bases at V and 2 bases at J, with 14 bases in the middle. Looked up from germline, CDR1 is SGHDT and CDR2 is YYEEEE. The CDR3 covers 15 residues. The CDR3 DNA follows: TGTGCCAGCAGCCCGGAGAGGGGGTTCACAGATACGCAGTATTTT. It encodes CASSPERGFTDTQYF.

This clonotype was counted a few times. V and J are TRBV12-5 and TRBJ1-4; 8 bases match TRBD1. Germline CDR1 is LGHNT and CDR2 is FRNRAP. The CDR3 runs 17 residues. The trim removed 6 bases at V and 0 bases at J, leaving 9 bases unmatched. CDR3 DNA sequence: TGTGCTAGTGGATCCGGGACAGGAGATTCAACTAATGAAAAACTGTTTTTT. This codes for CASGSGTGDSTNEKLFF.